This TCR beta chain came from a study of cytomegalovirus exposure and HLA in healthy donors. Study results and caveats: The study flagged 150 to 200 TCR beta chains as cytomegalovirus-associated.

This clone was seen only once. No antigen is known for it. The germline gives CDR1 MDHEN, CDR2 SYDVKM. Trimming pared 5 bases from V and 8 bases from J, leaving 15 bases between. The CDR3 consists of 13 residues. The PCR ran on 60 Vbeta and 13 Jbeta primers. The data were produced by immunoSEQ multiplex PCR, yet TCRdb's version contains in-frame clones alone and is incomplete. The sample contains approximately 160,000 clones, 70% to 80% of which appear only once. What was sequenced was PBMCs. The gene calls are TRBV28 and TRBJ1-1, with D tentatively TRBD1 (5 bases). The sequence derives from a man aged 35-49 years in good health and CMV-seronegative. The CDR3 loop is CASSPPGTREAFF. CDR3 nucleotide sequence: TGTGCCAGCAGTCCTCCGGGGACTCGCGAAGCTTTCTTT.